Listed below are T cell receptor beta chains from one sample, sequenced in a study of blood T cells in healthy people across ages. TCRdb reanalysed the 5' RACE reads using MiXCR and keeps one entry per CDR3 protein. The sample shows about 680,000 distinct CDR3 sequences, 45% to 50% of them seen only once. The material sequenced was blood. These receptors all come from a woman aged 60 to 75 in good health. Both conserved end residues are part of each CDR3.

TRBJ1-1 | TRBV6-6 | CASSSGGEEAFF
TRBJ2-7 | TRBV6-1 | CASSDPGQGSYEQYF
TRBJ2-2 | TRBV5-5 | CASSLGSGINTGELFF
TRBJ2-1 | TRBV30 | CAWRTSLYNEQFF
TRBJ2-5 | TRBV5-8 | CASRTSGRTSEQYF
TRBJ1-6 | TRBV29-1 | CSVRRWTPLHF
TRBJ2-3 | TRBV6-5 | CAAGLAESTDTQYF
TRBJ1-1 | TRBV28 | CASRSQFTEAFF
TRBJ2-5 | TRBV29-1 | CSVVRLAGQETQYF
TRBJ2-3 | TRBV25-1 | CASSPSFPSRRVSTDTQYF
TRBJ1-2 | TRBV4-1 | CASSQVGGRPYGYTF
TRBJ2-3 | TRBV28 | CASSLTDTQYF